This TCR beta chain derives from a study of OX40 agonist ivuxolimab in advanced cancers. Looking at the study overall: Participants could have had prior anti-PD-1, anti-PD-L1 or anti-CTLA-4 therapy, and about 40% had some. Overall study results and limits: On average, CD8+ T cells showed a greater number of expanded clones than CD4+. The expanded peripheral T cells' antigen specificity was not determined. Low normalized T-cell clonal expansion was also seen in some nonresponders.

Using immunoSEQ multiplex PCR, the repertoire was profiled, and TCRdb retains in-frame clones only, with some absent. The sample contains 55,000 to 65,000 clones, about 88% of which appear only once. About this clone: What it binds is not known.

Germline assignment: CDR1 SGHTA and CDR2 FQGNSA. There are 13 residues in the CDR3. Trimming removed 1 base from V and 7 bases from J, with 11 bases in between. This receptor was obtained from an adult with an advanced solid tumor such as melanoma, head and neck, liver or kidney cancer. Material: CD4+ or CD8+ T cells sorted from blood, obtained in a trial of the OX40 agonist ivuxolimab. The V gene is TRBV7-2, the J gene TRBJ2-7; maybe TRBD1 (5 bases). The CDR3: CASSLVPRVEQYF. The CDR3 DNA is TGTGCCAGCAGCTTAGTGCCCAGGGTAGAGCAGTACTTC.